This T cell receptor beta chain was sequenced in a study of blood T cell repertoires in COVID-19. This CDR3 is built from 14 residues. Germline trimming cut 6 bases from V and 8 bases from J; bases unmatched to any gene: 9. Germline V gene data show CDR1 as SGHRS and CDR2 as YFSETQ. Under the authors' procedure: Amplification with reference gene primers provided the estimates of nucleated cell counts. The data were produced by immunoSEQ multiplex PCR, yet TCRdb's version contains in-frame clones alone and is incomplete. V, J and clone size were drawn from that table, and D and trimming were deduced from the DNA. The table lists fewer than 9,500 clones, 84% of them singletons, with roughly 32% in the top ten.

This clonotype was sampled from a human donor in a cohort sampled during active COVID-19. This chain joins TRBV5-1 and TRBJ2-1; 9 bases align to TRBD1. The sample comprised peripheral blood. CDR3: CASKAGQGLDEQFF. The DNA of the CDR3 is TGCGCCAGCAAGGCGGGACAGGGTTTGGATGAGCAGTTCTTC. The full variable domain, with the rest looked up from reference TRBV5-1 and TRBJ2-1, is KAGVTQTPRYLIKTRGQQVTLSCSPISGHRSVSWYQQTPGQGLQFLFEYFSETQRNKGNFPGRFSGRQFSNSRSEMNVSTLELGDSALYLCASKAGQGLDEQFFGPGTRLTVL.